This T cell receptor beta chain was observed in a study of blood T cell repertoires in COVID-19. At the level of the study: Sites across the United States, Italy and Spain contributed samples from acute and convalescent COVID-19. Sources were T cells, B-cell-depleted T cells, or PBMCs; the material itself was cDNA or gDNA.

TCRdb's table, derived via immunoSEQ multiplex PCR, lists solely in-frame clones and lacks some. The repertoire holds around 95,000 clones, with about 80% as singletons. Sequencing used peripheral blood. The TCR was taken from a woman in her seventies with acute or convalescent COVID-19.

CDR3 loop: CASRYQTGVYEQYV. In DNA form, the CDR3 reads TGTGCCAGCAGGTACCAGACAGGGGTCTACGAGCAGTACGTC. The chain employs TRBV6-6 and TRBJ2-7; 8 bases fit TRBD1. J lost 3 bases, V lost 6 bases, and 7 bases had no gene match. CDR1 MNHNY and CDR2 SVGAGI come from the germline V gene (reference sequence). There are 14 residues in the CDR3.